This entry features one TCR beta chain sequence. Its antigen is not known. The sample is drawn from a study of T-cell memory formation after mild COVID-19. Overall study context: Clusters were largely donor specific.

Study-wide findings and caveats: Researchers report contracting CD4+ clones mostly in CM and EM, with CD8+ clones in EMRA. Several responding clones turned up in pre-infection memory, indicating that cross-reactive memory may have taken part.

TCRdb itself ran the 5' RACE reads through MiXCR, one entry per CDR3 protein. Found here are 400,000 to 500,000 distinct CDR3 sequences, around 24% of them singletons; the top ten hold roughly 9.7%. V gave up 0 bases and J gave up 0 bases, with 9 bases separating them. The length of the CDR3 is 15 residues. In germline, CDR1 is SGDLS, CDR2 YYNGEE. Input material: PBMCs or a T cell subset sorted from them (not recorded which). The clonotype originates from an adult woman who had mild COVID-19 (a few samples of this study predate the infection). Cell type and time point are not known. J is TRBJ1-1 and V is TRBV9; D is unresolved. This chain's CDR3 is CASSVGVSMNTEAFF. DNA of the CDR3: TGTGCCAGCAGCGTAGGGGTCAGCATGAACACTGAAGCTTTCTTT.